This T cell receptor beta chain was obtained from a study of regulatory T cells in long-lasting Graves disease. CDR1 and CDR2 (germline): SGHTA, FQGNSA. V was clipped by 0 bases and J by 4 bases, with 7 bases between them. CDR3 size: 13 residues. Stated time point: persistent/refractory GD, antithyroid drugs over 5 years with positive TRAb. PBMCs provided the RNA from which the TCR library was made. CDR3 regions were amplified by Arm-PCR using iRepertoire HTBI primers to build TCR beta libraries. TCRdb called the multiplex PCR reads again in MiXCR, with one record for every CDR3 protein. Of some 450,000 distinct CDR3 sequences listed, roughly a quarter are singletons.

The origin of this receptor is a female donor with Graves disease. The chain carries TRBV7-2 and TRBJ2-7; no definite D call. Here the sequenced sample was peripheral blood mononuclear cells (PBMCs), taken when the disease was refractory, from a patient treated with antithyroid drugs. The CDR3 is CASSLARLYEQYF. CDR3 sequence (DNA): TGTGCCAGCAGCTTAGCTCGACTTTACGAGCAGTACTTC.